This TCR beta chain was captured in a study of a mutant IDH1 vaccine in newly diagnosed glioma. Repertoires were generated with immunoSEQ multiplex PCR, while TCRdb's copy carries only in-frame clones and drops some. The table shows approximately 50,000 clones, with about three quarters occurring only once. The CDR3 length is 15 residues. V shed 2 bases and J 9 bases; nucleotides not matched to a gene: 4. The germline CDR1 and CDR2 sequences are SGHVS and FQNEAQ. As to this clone: Its antigen is currently unknown.

Time point of the sample: week 47, end of study. The investigators gave 300 ug of mutant IDH1 20-mer peptide in each vaccine dose, together with topical imiquimod. New IDH1-mutant, ATRX-lost WHO grade 3 or 4 astrocytomas occurred in donors. The rearrangement links TRBV7-8 to TRBJ2-1; 13 bases agree with TRBD2. The clonotype comes from a woman aged 40 to 55 with glioma. Some clones in this sample may be carry-over from other donors' samples. This material consisted of PBMCs, taken from a glioma patient whose treatment included an IDH1 peptide vaccine. The CDR3, as DNA: TGTGCCAGCAGCTTAACTAGCGGGGGGGTGGGTGAGCAGTTCTTC. This codes for CASSLTSGGVGEQFF.